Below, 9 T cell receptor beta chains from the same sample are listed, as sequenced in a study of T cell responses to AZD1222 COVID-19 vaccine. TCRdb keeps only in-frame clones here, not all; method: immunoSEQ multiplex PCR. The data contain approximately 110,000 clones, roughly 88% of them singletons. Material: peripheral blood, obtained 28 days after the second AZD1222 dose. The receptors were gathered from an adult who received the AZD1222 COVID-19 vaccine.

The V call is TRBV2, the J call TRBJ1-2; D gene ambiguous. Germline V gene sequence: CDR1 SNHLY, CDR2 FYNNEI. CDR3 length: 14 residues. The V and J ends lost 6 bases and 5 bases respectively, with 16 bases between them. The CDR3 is CASSPRGSKYGYTF. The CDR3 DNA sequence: TGTGCCAGCAGCCCAAGAGGGTCGAAATATGGCTACACCTTC.

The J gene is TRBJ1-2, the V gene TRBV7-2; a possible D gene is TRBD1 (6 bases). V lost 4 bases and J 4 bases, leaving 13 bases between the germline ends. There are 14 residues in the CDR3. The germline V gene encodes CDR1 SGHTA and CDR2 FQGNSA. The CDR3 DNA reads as TGTGCCAGCAGCTCAGAAGCGGACAGCTATGGCTACACCTTC. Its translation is CASSSEADSYGYTF.

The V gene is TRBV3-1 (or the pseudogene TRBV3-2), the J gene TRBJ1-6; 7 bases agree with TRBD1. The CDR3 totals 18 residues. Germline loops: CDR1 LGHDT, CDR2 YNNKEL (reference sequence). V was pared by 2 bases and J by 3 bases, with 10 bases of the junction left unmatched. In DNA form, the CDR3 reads TGTGCCAGCAGCCAACACCGGGACAGAGTGTACTATAATTCACCCCTCCACTTT. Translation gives CASSQHRDRVYYNSPLHF.

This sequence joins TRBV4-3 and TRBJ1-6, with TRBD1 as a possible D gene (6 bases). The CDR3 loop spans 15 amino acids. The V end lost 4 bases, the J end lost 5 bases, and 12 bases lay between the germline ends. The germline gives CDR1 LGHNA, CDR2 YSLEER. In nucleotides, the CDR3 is TGCGCCAGCAGCCTTCGGACAGCCGATAATTCACCCCTCCACTTT. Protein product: CASSLRTADNSPLHF.

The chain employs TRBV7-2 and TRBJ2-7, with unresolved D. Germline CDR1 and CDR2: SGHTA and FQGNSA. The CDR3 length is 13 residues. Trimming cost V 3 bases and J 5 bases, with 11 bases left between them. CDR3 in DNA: TGTGCCAGCAGCTTTCCCCCTTGGAACGAGCAGTACTTC. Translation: CASSFPPWNEQYF.

The CDR3 DNA follows: TGTGCCACCAGTGACCCAGGCTACGAGCAGTACTTC. This sequence encodes CATSDPGYEQYF. The chain is built from TRBV24-1 and TRBJ2-7; no definite D call. The CDR3 sequence is 12 residues long. V lost 4 bases, J lost 3 bases, and 6 bases lay in between. Germline lookup yields CDR1 KGHDR and CDR2 SFDVKD.

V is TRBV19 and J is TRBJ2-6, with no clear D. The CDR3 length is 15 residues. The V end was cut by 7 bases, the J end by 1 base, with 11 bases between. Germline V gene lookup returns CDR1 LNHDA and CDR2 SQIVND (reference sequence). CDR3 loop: CASNPGSSGANVLTF. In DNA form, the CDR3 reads TGTGCCAGTAACCCCGGGTCGTCTGGGGCCAACGTCCTGACTTTC.

CDR3 nucleotide sequence: TGTGCCAGCAGCTTAACGGGGGGGCCCAAAAACATTCAGTACTTC. Encoded protein: CASSLTGGPKNIQYF. The chain combines TRBV7-2 with TRBJ2-4, with 8 bases identical to TRBD2. The CDR3 is 15 residues long. The germline V gene has CDR1 SGHTA and CDR2 FQGNSA. Trimming cost V 2 bases and J 2 bases; bases outside gene matches: 2.

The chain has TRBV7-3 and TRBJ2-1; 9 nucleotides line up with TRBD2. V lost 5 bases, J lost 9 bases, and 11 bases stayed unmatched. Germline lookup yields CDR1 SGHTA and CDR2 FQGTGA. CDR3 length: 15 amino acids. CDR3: CASSPRAGGLVEQFF. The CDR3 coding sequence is TGTGCCAGCAGCCCCCGGGCGGGGGGGCTAGTTGAGCAGTTCTTC.